One sample yielded the 8 T cell receptor beta chains listed below, sequenced in a study of vaccination and CD4 T cells after COVID-19. Cultured CD4+ T cells had their DNA profiled by the Oncomine TCR Beta short-read assay. Genomic DNA from cultured CD4+ T cells was extracted. MiXCR was run by TCRdb on the PCR reads, yielding one entry per CDR3 protein. The repertoire includes about 9,100 distinct CDR3 sequences, approximately 31% of them detected once, and under 25% sits in the top ten. These receptors are not linked to any known antigen. Treatment: roughly 10-day PBMC culture with coronavirus spike peptide pools or control peptides (ViraFEST assay). The unexposed donor provided CD4+ T cells, which were taken before the COVID-19 pandemic (2011-2018). Sequenced material: CD4+ T cells from blood, cultured in vitro. Receptors were obtained from a human donor in good health.

This clonotype was recorded once. One junction end does not reproduce the germline sequence, and a read error may be involved. The V gene is TRBV2, the J gene TRBJ2-5, with TRBD2 matching over 8 bases. The CDR3 length is 13 residues. Germline CDR1 SNHLY, CDR2 FYNNEI. CDR3 amino acids: CAGSALAGETQYF. CDR3 coding DNA: TGTGCCGGCAGCGCCCTAGCGGGAGAGACCCAGTACTTC.

J is TRBJ2-2 and V is TRBV7-2; D may be TRBD1 or TRBD2 (5 bases each). Trimming removed 4 bases from V and 5 bases from J, with 17 bases in between. This CDR3 contains 16 residues. CDR1 is SGHTA and CDR2 is FQGNSA in the germline V gene. CDR3 loop: CASSSVKGTVTGELFF. In nucleotides, the CDR3 is TGTGCCAGCAGCTCCGTCAAAGGGACCGTAACCGGGGAGCTGTTTTTT.

This rearrangement joins TRBV6-2 or TRBV6-3 to TRBJ2-3, with TRBD2 as a possible D gene (6 bases). Germline V gene sequence: CDR1 MNHEY, CDR2 SVGEGT. The CDR3 has 14 residues. The germline V and J ends were trimmed by 7 bases and 6 bases, with 17 bases remaining between them. CDR3 coding DNA: TGTGCCAGCATCCCGGGGCGGGACGGGGATACGCAGTATTTT. Its translation is CASIPGRDGDTQYF.

This clonotype was seen more than once but under ten times. The J gene is TRBJ1-1, the V gene TRBV11-1; tentatively, D is TRBD1 (5 bases). Germline CDR1 SGHAT, CDR2 FQDESV (reference sequence). This CDR3 has 16 residues. Trimming shortened V by 1 base and J by 3 bases, and 15 bases separated the two germline ends. CDR3 bases: TGTGCCAGCAGCTTAGTGGGCAGGGTATTGGACACTGAAGCTTTCTTT. It is translated as CASSLVGRVLDTEAFF.

The chain recombines TRBV7-9 with TRBJ2-1, with 12 positions matching TRBD2. The length of the CDR3 is 20 residues. V dropped 1 base and J dropped 4; count of bases not matched to a gene: 14. Germline CDR1 is SEHNR and CDR2 is FQNEAQ (reference sequence). CDR3 nucleotide sequence: TGTGCCAGCAGCTTAGGACCCCTCGAACTAGCGGGAGGCATGTACAATGAGCAGTTCTTC. Amino acid sequence: CASSLGPLELAGGMYNEQFF.

J is TRBJ1-1 and V is TRBV6-5, with 11 bases that match TRBD1. The junction had 2 bases not matched to a gene; V was cut back by 1 base and J by 4 bases. CDR1 and CDR2 from the germline V gene are MNHEY and SVGAGI. The CDR3 has 15 residues. CDR3 in DNA: TGTGCCAGCAGTTACTGGGGACAGGGGGGCACTGAAGCTTTCTTT. It encodes CASSYWGQGGTEAFF.

The gene calls are TRBV19 and TRBJ2-3; a weak D match, TRBD1 (6 bases). The V gene's germline CDR1 is LNHDA and CDR2 SQIVND (reference sequence). There are 13 residues in the CDR3. The V end lost 6 bases, the J end lost 4 bases, and 11 bases lay between the germline ends. The CDR3 DNA follows: TGTGCCAGTAGCCAACAGGGCCCAGATACGCAGTATTTT. It codes for CASSQQGPDTQYF.

This clonotype was seen only a few times. V is TRBV7-9 and J is TRBJ2-3; no clear D. This CDR3 region has 11 residues. Germline V gives CDR1 SEHNR, CDR2 FQNEAQ (reference sequence). Trimming stripped 3 bases from V and 5 bases from J, with 3 bases between. CDR3 protein: CASSLRDTQYF. DNA for the CDR3: TGTGCCAGCAGCTTGCGAGATACGCAGTATTTT.